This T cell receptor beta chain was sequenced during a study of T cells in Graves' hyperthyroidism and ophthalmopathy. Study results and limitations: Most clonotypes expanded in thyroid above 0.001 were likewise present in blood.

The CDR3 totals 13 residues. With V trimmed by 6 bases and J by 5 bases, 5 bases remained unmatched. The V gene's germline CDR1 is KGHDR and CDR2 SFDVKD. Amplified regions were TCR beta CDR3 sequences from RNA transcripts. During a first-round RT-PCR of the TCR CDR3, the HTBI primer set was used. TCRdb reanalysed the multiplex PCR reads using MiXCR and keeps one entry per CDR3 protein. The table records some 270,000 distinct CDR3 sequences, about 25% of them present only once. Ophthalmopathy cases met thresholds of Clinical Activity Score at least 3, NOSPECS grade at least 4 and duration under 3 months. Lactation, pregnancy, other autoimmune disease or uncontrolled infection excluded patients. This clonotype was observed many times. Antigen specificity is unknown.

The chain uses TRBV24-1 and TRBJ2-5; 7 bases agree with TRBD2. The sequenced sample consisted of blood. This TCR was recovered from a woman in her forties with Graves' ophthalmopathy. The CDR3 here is CATSPSGRETQYF. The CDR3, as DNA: TGTGCCACCAGTCCTTCCGGGAGGGAGACCCAGTACTTC.